The sequence of this T cell receptor beta chain was determined in a study of identifying expanded T cells in peripheral blood. The study, taken as a whole, reports: Two-week clone count variance significantly increased as total template count grew. Over approximately two and four weeks, about 15 and 19 clones changed, versus roughly 1.1 between replicates.

Profiled with immunoSEQ multiplex PCR; TCRdb holds only in-frame clones, not every one. Seen here are 65,000 to 95,000 clones, 70% to 90% observed once, and the top ten hold roughly 7.3%. As concerns this clone: What it binds is unknown.

Trimming shortened V by 10 bases and J by 6 bases, and 19 bases separated the two germline ends. This CDR3 comprises 14 residues. In germline, CDR1 is MNHNS, CDR2 SASEGT. No infections or other immune events were documented during collection. Sequencing was performed on blood. The V call is TRBV6-1, the J call TRBJ1-5, with D tentatively TRBD1 (5 bases). The sequence came from a person aged 18 to 69 in good health. The CDR3 sequence: CATNRGGLAQPQHF. CDR3 in DNA: TGTGCCACAAACCGTGGGGGTTTAGCTCAGCCCCAGCATTTT.